Given below is one T cell receptor beta chain in context. Its antigen is not identified. Separation from the roughly 670-subject first cohort characterized the approximately 120-subject validation cohort, to which the donors belonged. This sample is drawn from a study of cytomegalovirus exposure and HLA in healthy donors. The CDR3 totals 17 residues. Germline CDR1 and CDR2: SGHRS and YFSETQ. V was pared by 0 bases and J by 3 bases, with 19 bases between. Study-wide findings and caveats: A few CMV-associated chains proved CMV antigen-specific in vitro. Per published reports, the classifier diagnosed cytomegalovirus status with high specificity and sensitivity.

Generated by immunoSEQ multiplex PCR, the TCRdb table keeps only in-frame clones and is missing some. The repertoire holds under 200,000 clones, with roughly nine tenths as singletons. This receptor was identified in a woman aged 25 to 39 in good health and CMV-seronegative. Source material: PBMCs. J is TRBJ2-7 and V is TRBV5-1, with D uncertain. The CDR3 region is CASSLVPNKGRGYEQYF. CDR3 coding DNA: TGCGCCAGCAGCTTGGTCCCCAATAAAGGGCGAGGCTACGAGCAGTACTTC.